The clone carrying this T cell receptor (beta chain) appeared many times. The antigen is not known. The record originates from a study of T cells in Graves' hyperthyroidism and ophthalmopathy. It was RNA transcripts that yielded the amplified TCR beta CDR3 regions. First-round RT-PCR targeting the TCR CDR3 was performed with the HTBI primer set. TCRdb re-analysed the multiplex PCR reads in MiXCR, keeping a single row per CDR3 protein. Here the sample spans some 440,000 distinct CDR3 sequences, 15% to 18% being singletons. Broader study findings: In the analysis, a 13 V-J model separated ophthalmopathy from stable hyperthyroidism.

Absent ophthalmopathy progression within 18 months defined stable Graves' hyperthyroidism. The CDR3 has 13 amino acids. Trimming pared 5 bases from V and 4 bases from J, leaving 11 bases between. The germline gives CDR1 SEHNR, CDR2 FQNEAQ (reference sequence). Sequencing was carried out using blood. The J gene is TRBJ1-2, the V gene TRBV7-9; TRBD1 might be the D (6 bases). The TCR sequence derives from a woman younger than 35 with Graves' hyperthyroidism. CDR3 sequence reads: CASSQDSIYGYTF. The DNA of the CDR3 is TGTGCCAGCAGCCAGGACAGTATCTATGGCTACACCTTC.